This T cell receptor (beta chain) was observed in a study of OX40 agonist ivuxolimab in advanced cancers. The table came from immunoSEQ multiplex PCR; TCRdb's copy has only in-frame clones and leaves some out. The sample holds 65,000 to 80,000 clones, over 75% seen once. Germline values: CDR1 LGHNA, CDR2 YNFKEQ. The CDR3 runs to 17 residues. With 1 base clipped from V and 0 bases from J, the junction kept 7 bases outside the gene matches. V is TRBV4-2 and J is TRBJ2-7; 9 bases are a match to TRBD2. The TCR comes from an adult with an advanced solid tumor such as melanoma, head and neck, liver or kidney cancer. Here the sequenced sample was CD4+ or CD8+ T cells sorted from blood, taken in a trial of the OX40 agonist ivuxolimab. CDR3 amino acids: CASSQALAGRSSYEQYF. In DNA form, the CDR3 reads TGTGCCAGCAGCCAAGCTCTAGCGGGACGTAGCTCCTACGAGCAGTACTTC.